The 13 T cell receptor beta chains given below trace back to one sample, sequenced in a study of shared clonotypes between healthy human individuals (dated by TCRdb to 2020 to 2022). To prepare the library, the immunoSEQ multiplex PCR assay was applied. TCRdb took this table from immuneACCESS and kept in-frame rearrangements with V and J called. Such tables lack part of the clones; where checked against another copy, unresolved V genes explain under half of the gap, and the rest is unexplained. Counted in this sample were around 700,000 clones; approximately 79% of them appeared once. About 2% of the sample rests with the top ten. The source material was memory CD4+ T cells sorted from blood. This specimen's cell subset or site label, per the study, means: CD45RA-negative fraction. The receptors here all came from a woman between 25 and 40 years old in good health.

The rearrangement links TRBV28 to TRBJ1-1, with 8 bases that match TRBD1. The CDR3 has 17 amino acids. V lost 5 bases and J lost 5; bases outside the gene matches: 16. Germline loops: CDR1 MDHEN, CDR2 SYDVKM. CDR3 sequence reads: CASSPLAIRTGLTEAFF. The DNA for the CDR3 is TGTGCCAGCAGTCCCCTGGCGATTCGGACAGGGCTTACTGAAGCTTTCTTT.

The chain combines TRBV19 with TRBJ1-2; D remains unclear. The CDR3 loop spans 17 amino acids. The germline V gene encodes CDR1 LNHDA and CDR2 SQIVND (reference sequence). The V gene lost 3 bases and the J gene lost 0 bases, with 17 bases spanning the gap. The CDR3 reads CASSMSGAETTNYGYTF. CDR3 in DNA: TGTGCCAGTAGTATGTCTGGAGCCGAAACTACTAACTATGGCTACACCTTC.

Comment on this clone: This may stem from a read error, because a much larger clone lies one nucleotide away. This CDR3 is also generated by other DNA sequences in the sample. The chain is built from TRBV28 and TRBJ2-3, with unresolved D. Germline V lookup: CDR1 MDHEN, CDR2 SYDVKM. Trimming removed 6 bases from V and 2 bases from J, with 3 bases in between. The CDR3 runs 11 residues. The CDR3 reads CASRSTDTQYF. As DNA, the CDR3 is TGTGCCAGCAGATCCACAGATACGCAGTATTTT. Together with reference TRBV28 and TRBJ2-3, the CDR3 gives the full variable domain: DVKVTQSSRYLVKRTGEKVFLECVQDMDHENMFWYRQDPGLGLRLIYFSYDVKMKEKGDIPEGYSVSREKKERFSLILESASTNQTSMYLCASRSTDTQYFGPGTRLTVL.

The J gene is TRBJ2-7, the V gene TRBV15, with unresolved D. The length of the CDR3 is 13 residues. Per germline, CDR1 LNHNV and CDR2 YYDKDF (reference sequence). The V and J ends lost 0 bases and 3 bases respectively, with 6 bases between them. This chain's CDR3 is CATSRDLGYEQYF. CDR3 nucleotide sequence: TGTGCCACCAGCAGAGATCTGGGCTACGAGCAGTACTTC.

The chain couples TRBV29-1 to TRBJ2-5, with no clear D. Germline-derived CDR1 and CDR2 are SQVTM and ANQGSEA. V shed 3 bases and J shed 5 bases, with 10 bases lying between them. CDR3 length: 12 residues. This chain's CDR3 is CSVDWAGETQYF. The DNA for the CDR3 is TGCAGCGTTGATTGGGCCGGGGAGACCCAGTACTTC.

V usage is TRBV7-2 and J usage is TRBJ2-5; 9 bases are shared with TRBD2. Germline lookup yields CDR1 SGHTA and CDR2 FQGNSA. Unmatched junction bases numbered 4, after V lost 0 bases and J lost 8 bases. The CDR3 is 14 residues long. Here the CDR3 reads CASSLAAGGGTQYF. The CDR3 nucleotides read TGTGCCAGCAGCTTAGCTGCGGGAGGGGGAACCCAGTACTTC. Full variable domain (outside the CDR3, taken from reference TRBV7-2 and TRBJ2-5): GAGVSQSPSNKVTEKGKDVELRCDPISGHTALYWYRQSLGQGLEFLIYFQGNSAPDKSGLPSDRFSAERTGGSVSTLTIQRTQQEDSAVYLCASSLAAGGGTQYFGPGTRLLVL.

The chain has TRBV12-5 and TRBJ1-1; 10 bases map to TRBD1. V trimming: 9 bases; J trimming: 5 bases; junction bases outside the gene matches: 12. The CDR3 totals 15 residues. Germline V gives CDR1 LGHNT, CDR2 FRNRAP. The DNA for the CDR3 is TGTGCTAGCCAGACAGGGGGCGGAGGTAAGACTGAAGCTTTCTTT. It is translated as CASQTGGGGKTEAFF.

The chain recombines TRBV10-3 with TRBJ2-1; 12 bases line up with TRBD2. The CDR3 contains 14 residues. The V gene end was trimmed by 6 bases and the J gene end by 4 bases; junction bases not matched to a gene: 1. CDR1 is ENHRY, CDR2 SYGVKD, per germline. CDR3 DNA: TGTGCCATCAGCACTAGCGGGAGGTACAATGAGCAGTTCTTC. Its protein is CAISTSGRYNEQFF.

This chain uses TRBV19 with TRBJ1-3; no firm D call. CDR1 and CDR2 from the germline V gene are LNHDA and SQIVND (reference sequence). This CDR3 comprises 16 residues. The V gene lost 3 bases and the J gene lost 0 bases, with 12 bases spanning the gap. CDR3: CASSIRQADSGNTIYF. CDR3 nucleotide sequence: TGTGCCAGTAGTATCCGGCAGGCTGACTCTGGAAACACCATATATTTT.

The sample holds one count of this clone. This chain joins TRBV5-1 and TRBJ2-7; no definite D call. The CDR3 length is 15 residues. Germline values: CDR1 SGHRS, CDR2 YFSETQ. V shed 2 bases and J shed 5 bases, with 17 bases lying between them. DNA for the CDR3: TGCGCCAGCAGCTTTGACACGACTCGAGCCCACGAGCAGTACTTC. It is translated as CASSFDTTRAHEQYF.

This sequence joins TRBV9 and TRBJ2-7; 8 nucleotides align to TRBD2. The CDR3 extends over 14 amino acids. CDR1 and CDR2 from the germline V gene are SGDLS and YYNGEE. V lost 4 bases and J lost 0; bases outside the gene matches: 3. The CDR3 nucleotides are TGTGCCAGCAGCACTAGCGGACTCTCCTACGAGCAGTACTTC. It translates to CASSTSGLSYEQYF.

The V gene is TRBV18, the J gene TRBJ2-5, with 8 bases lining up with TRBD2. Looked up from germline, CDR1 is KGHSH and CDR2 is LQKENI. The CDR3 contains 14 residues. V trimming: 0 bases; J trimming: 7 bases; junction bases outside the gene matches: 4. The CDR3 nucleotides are TGTGCCAGCTCACCACCCGGGAGGGTTGGGACCCAGTACTTC. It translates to CASSPPGRVGTQYF.

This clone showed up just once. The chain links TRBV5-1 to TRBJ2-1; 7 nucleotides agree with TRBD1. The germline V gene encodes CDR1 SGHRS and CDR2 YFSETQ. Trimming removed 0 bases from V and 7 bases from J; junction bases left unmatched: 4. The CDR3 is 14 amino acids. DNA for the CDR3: TGCGCCAGCAGCTTGGGGGACAGTTGGAATGAGCAGTTCTTC. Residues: CASSLGDSWNEQFF.